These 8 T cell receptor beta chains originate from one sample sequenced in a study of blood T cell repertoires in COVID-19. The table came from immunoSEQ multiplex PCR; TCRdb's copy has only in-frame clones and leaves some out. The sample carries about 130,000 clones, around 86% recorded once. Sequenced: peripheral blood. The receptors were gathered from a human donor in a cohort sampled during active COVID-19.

In DNA form, the CDR3 reads TGTGCCACCCAACAGACAGGGGGGGTAGATACGCAGTATTTT. As protein: CATQQTGGVDTQYF. The rearrangement links TRBV24-1 to TRBJ2-3; 9 nucleotides align to TRBD1. V lost 9 bases and J lost 5; bases outside the gene matches: 8. Germline V lookup: CDR1 KGHDR, CDR2 SFDVKD. CDR3 length equals 14 residues.

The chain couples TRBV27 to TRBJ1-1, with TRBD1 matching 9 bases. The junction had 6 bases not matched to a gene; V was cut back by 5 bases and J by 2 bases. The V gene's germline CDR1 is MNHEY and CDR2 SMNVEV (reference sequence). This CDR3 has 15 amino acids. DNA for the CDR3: TGTGCCAGCAGTGCTTGGGACAGGGTCAACACTGAAGCTTTCTTT. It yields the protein CASSAWDRVNTEAFF.

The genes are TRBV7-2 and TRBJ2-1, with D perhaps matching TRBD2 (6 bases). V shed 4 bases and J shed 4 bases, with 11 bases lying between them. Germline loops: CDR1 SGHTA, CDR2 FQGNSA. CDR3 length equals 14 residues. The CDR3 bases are TGTGCCAGCAGCTCTTTCGGGAGTTACAATGAGCAGTTCTTC. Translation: CASSSFGSYNEQFF.

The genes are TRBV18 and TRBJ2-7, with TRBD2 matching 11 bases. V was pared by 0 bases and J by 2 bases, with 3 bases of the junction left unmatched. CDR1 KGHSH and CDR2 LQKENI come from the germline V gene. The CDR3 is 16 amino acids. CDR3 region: CASSPPGTSGAYEQYF. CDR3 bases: TGTGCCAGCTCACCACCCGGGACTAGCGGCGCCTACGAGCAGTACTTC. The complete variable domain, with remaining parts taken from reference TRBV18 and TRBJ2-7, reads NAGVMQNPRHLVRRRGQEARLRCSPMKGHSHVYWYRQLPEEGLKFMVYLQKENIIDESGMPKERFSAEFPKEGPSILRIQQVVRGDSAAYFCASSPPGTSGAYEQYFGPGTRLTVT.

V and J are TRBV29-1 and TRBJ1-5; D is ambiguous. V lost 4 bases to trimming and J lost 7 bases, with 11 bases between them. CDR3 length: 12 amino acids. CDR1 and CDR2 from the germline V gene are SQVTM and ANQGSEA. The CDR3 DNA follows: TGCAGCGTTGGAGGGTCGGGGCAGCCCCAGCATTTT. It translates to CSVGGSGQPQHF.

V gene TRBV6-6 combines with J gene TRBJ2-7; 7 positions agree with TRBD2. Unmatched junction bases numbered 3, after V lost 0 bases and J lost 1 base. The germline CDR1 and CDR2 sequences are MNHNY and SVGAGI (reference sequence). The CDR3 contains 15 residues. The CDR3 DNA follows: TGTGCCAGCAGTTACTCTCTAGCGGAGTCCTACGAGCAGTACTTC. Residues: CASSYSLAESYEQYF.

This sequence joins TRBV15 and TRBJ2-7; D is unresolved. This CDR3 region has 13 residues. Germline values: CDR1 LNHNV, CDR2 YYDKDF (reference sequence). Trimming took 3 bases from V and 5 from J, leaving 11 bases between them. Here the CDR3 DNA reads TGTGCCACCAGCAGTGGTATTTCAGACGAGCAGTACTTC. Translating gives CATSSGISDEQYF.

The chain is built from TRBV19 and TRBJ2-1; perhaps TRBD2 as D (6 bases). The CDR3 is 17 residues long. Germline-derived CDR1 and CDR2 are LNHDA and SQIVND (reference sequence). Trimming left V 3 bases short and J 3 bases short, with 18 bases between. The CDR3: CASSIGTPGLHYNEQFF. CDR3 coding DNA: TGTGCCAGTAGTATCGGAACTCCGGGACTTCACTACAATGAGCAGTTCTTC.